Presented here are 29 T cell receptor beta chains from one specimen sequenced in a study of OX40 agonist ivuxolimab in advanced cancers. Generated by immunoSEQ multiplex PCR, the TCRdb table keeps only in-frame clones and is missing some. The repertoire includes 100,000 to 120,000 clones, approximately 89% of them detected once, and 0.27% sits in the top ten. Here the sequenced sample was CD4+ or CD8+ T cells sorted from blood, taken in a trial of the OX40 agonist ivuxolimab. Receptor source: an adult with an advanced solid tumor such as melanoma, head and neck, liver or kidney cancer.

This rearrangement joins TRBV28 to TRBJ2-5; D perhaps matches TRBD2 (5 bases). With 7 bases removed from V and 7 bases from J, the gap between germline ends came to 19 bases. This CDR3 region has 14 residues. CDR1 is MDHEN and CDR2 is SYDVKM in the germline V gene. The CDR3 DNA sequence: TGTGCCAGCAAACTGAGTCAGGAGGCGGGGACCCAGTACTTC. Amino acids: CASKLSQEAGTQYF.

This sequence joins TRBV2 and TRBJ1-1, with D possibly matching TRBD1 (5 bases). Deletions cut 4 bases from V and 4 bases from J, with 13 bases between. Germline CDR1 SNHLY, CDR2 FYNNEI. This CDR3 region has 14 residues. CDR3 sequence reads: CASSVLGGGTEAFF. For the CDR3, the DNA is TGTGCCAGCAGTGTACTTGGGGGAGGCACTGAAGCTTTCTTT.

The rearrangement links TRBV6-6 to TRBJ2-5, with 8 bases that match TRBD1. The ends lost 0 bases at V and 5 bases at J; junction bases unmatched: 5. The length of the CDR3 is 15 residues. In germline, CDR1 is MNHNY, CDR2 SVGAGI (reference sequence). For the CDR3, the DNA is TGTGCCAGCAGTTACTCGGCAGGGGGCCGGGAGACCCAGTACTTC. The encoded protein is CASSYSAGGRETQYF.

This clone was found a few times. The chain combines TRBV7-2 with TRBJ1-1; the D gene is possibly TRBD1 (5 bases). The CDR3 loop spans 13 amino acids. V gave up 4 bases and J gave up 1 base, with 7 bases separating them. The germline V gene encodes CDR1 SGHTA and CDR2 FQGNSA. The CDR3 DNA is TGTGCCAGCAGCTCTCAGGGGAACACTGAAGCTTTCTTT. It encodes CASSSQGNTEAFF.

This clone was counted a single time. V and J are TRBV19 and TRBJ2-7, with 7 nucleotides matching TRBD1. The CDR3 length is 15 residues. The ends lost 6 bases at V and 5 bases at J; junction bases unmatched: 13. Germline V gene data show CDR1 as LNHDA and CDR2 as SQIVND (reference sequence). CDR3 region: CASRSDRDVTDEQYF. The CDR3 region has the DNA TGTGCCAGTAGGTCCGACAGGGATGTCACCGACGAGCAGTACTTC.

This clone was seen once. The J gene is TRBJ2-2, the V gene TRBV2; D not resolved. The germline V gene has CDR1 SNHLY and CDR2 FYNNEI. Trimming pared 6 bases from V and 1 base from J, leaving 6 bases between. There are 13 residues in the CDR3. The CDR3 DNA sequence: TGTGCCAGCAGAAGAAAGAACACCGGGGAGCTGTTTTTT. Its translation: CASRRKNTGELFF.

This chain links TRBV28 with TRBJ2-1; D is possibly TRBD1 (6 bases). V lost 4 bases to trimming and J lost 8 bases, with 15 bases between them. Germline V CDR1 and CDR2: MDHEN, SYDVKM. The CDR3 is 14 amino acids. The CDR3 loop reads CASSSTGFYDEQFF. In DNA, the CDR3 is TGTGCCAGCAGTTCAACAGGGTTTTACGATGAGCAGTTCTTC.

The V call is TRBV7-2, the J call TRBJ1-2, with D uncertain. The CDR3 spans 14 residues. V was pared by 1 base and J by 2 bases, with 8 bases between. In germline, CDR1 is SGHTA, CDR2 FQGNSA. The CDR3: CASSLGGLNYGYTF. The CDR3 nucleotides read TGTGCCAGCAGCTTAGGTGGCTTGAACTATGGCTACACCTTC.

The rearrangement uses TRBV5-6 and TRBJ2-5, with 7 bases lining up with TRBD1. The V gene end was trimmed by 2 bases and the J gene end by 4 bases; junction bases not matched to a gene: 2. Germline CDR1 is SGHDT and CDR2 is YYEEEE. The CDR3 contains 13 residues. CDR3 in amino acids: CASSFRDRETQYF. The CDR3 bases are TGTGCCAGCAGCTTTCGGGACAGAGAGACCCAGTACTTC.

The CDR3 loop is CASSQGSNQETQYF. The DNA for the CDR3 is TGTGCCAGCAGCCAAGGTAGTAACCAAGAGACCCAGTACTTC. This chain connects TRBV4-2 to TRBJ2-5; D is undetermined. The CDR3 is 14 amino acids. From germline, CDR1 is LGHNA and CDR2 YNFKEQ. Trimming shortened V by 1 base and J by 0 bases, and 6 bases separated the two germline ends.

This chain links TRBV19 with TRBJ1-5; D unclear. Per germline, CDR1 LNHDA and CDR2 SQIVND (reference sequence). Deletions cut 3 bases from V and 0 bases from J, with 12 bases between. CDR3 length: 16 amino acids. The CDR3 nucleotides read TGTGCCAGTAGTATCTGGGTGTCGATTAGCAATCAGCCCCAGCATTTT. It encodes CASSIWVSISNQPQHF.

This chain connects TRBV6-1 to TRBJ2-7, with TRBD1 matching over 9 bases. Germline V gene sequence: CDR1 MNHNS, CDR2 SASEGT. CDR3 length: 16 amino acids. V lost 3 bases, J lost 6 bases, and 12 bases stayed unmatched. This chain's CDR3 is CASSDSQTGGWSEQYF. DNA for the CDR3: TGTGCCAGCAGTGATTCTCAGACAGGGGGTTGGAGCGAGCAGTACTTC.

V is TRBV7-3 and J is TRBJ2-5; TRBD2 matches 8 bases. This CDR3 region has 15 residues. V trimming: 3 bases; J trimming: 2 bases; junction bases outside the gene matches: 5. Looked up from germline, CDR1 is SGHTA and CDR2 is FQGTGA. The CDR3 region is CASSFAGTSQETQYF. CDR3 DNA: TGTGCCAGCAGCTTTGCCGGGACTAGTCAAGAGACCCAGTACTTC.

The chain carries TRBV7-2 and TRBJ2-3; D uncertain. Germline V gene sequence: CDR1 SGHTA, CDR2 FQGNSA. The V and J ends lost 3 bases and 4 bases respectively, with 17 bases between them. The CDR3 covers 16 residues. The CDR3 bases are TGTGCCAGCAGCTTTTTGCACTCAGCAGGTGCAGATACGCAGTATTTT. Protein sequence: CASSFLHSAGADTQYF.

The V gene is TRBV29-1, the J gene TRBJ1-2; D unclear. The CDR3 loop spans 17 amino acids. Trimming cost V 0 bases and J 5 bases, with 22 bases left between them. Germline V CDR1 and CDR2: SQVTM, ANQGSEA. CDR3 amino acids: CSVEDRSVRAPPYGYTF. The CDR3 nucleotides are TGCAGCGTTGAAGATCGCAGCGTCCGGGCTCCCCCTTATGGCTACACCTTC.

This clone was found once. This chain joins TRBV28 and TRBJ2-7, with D perhaps TRBD2 (6 bases). CDR3 size: 17 residues. The ends were cut back, 5 bases at V and 2 bases at J, with 22 bases in the middle. Germline V CDR1 and CDR2: MDHEN, SYDVKM. For the CDR3, the DNA is TGTGCCAGCAGTCTGCCCTCTGGGGCGGGGTCCCCCTACGAGCAGTACTTC. Amino acid sequence: CASSLPSGAGSPYEQYF.

This rearrangement joins TRBV9 to TRBJ1-2; 10 nucleotides agree with TRBD1. The germline V gene encodes CDR1 SGDLS and CDR2 YYNGEE. This CDR3 is built from 17 residues. After removal of 1 base from V and 5 bases from J, the junction contained 11 bases not matched to a gene. In DNA form, the CDR3 reads TGTGCCAGCAGCGTATCGGGACAGGGGACAGGGTCGTATGGCTACACCTTC. Residues: CASSVSGQGTGSYGYTF.

This clone was recorded once. This chain connects TRBV19 to TRBJ1-5, with TRBD1 identical over 8 bases. Germline-derived CDR1 and CDR2 are LNHDA and SQIVND (reference sequence). V gave up 8 bases and J gave up 3 bases; unmatched junction bases: 12. This CDR3 region has 16 residues. The CDR3 protein is CASLSRSGGYNQPQHF. The CDR3 bases are TGTGCCAGTCTTTCCCGTTCAGGGGGCTACAATCAGCCCCAGCATTTT.

The rearrangement links TRBV7-3 to TRBJ2-5; D ambiguous. CDR3 size: 13 residues. The V gene lost 2 bases and the J gene lost 2 bases, with 6 bases spanning the gap. CDR1 and CDR2 from the germline V gene are SGHTA and FQGTGA. CDR3 bases: TGTGCCAGCAGCTTATCACGGCAAGAGACCCAGTACTTC. Translating it yields CASSLSRQETQYF.

The chain couples TRBV2 to TRBJ2-2; D possibly uses TRBD1 or TRBD2 (6 bases each). Germline CDR1 is SNHLY and CDR2 is FYNNEI. The length of the CDR3 is 15 residues. The V gene lost 4 bases and the J gene lost 3 bases, with 12 bases spanning the gap. CDR3 nucleotides: TGTGCCAGCAGTGTTTGGGGGGCAGACACCGGGGAGCTGTTTTTT. Translation: CASSVWGADTGELFF.

V is TRBV6-6 and J is TRBJ1-1; 7 nucleotides line up with TRBD1. V lost 6 bases, J lost 4 bases, and 11 bases stayed unmatched. Germline loops: CDR1 MNHNY, CDR2 SVGAGI (reference sequence). The length of the CDR3 is 15 residues. The CDR3 DNA follows: TGTGCCAGCAGAAACACAGGGGAAAAAAGCACTGAAGCTTTCTTT. Its translation is CASRNTGEKSTEAFF.

The chain carries TRBV7-8 and TRBJ2-3, with a tentative D call TRBD1 (6 bases). CDR1 is SGHVS, CDR2 FQNEAQ, per germline. The CDR3 runs to 15 residues. V lost 5 bases and J 3 bases, leaving 15 bases between the germline ends. The CDR3 DNA follows: TGTGCCAGCAGCCTACAGGGAATGGTGACAGATACGCAGTATTTT. Translation: CASSLQGMVTDTQYF.

The chain carries TRBV10-3 and TRBJ1-4; a possible D gene is TRBD1 (6 bases). The CDR3 is 14 amino acids. CDR1 is ENHRY and CDR2 is SYGVKD in the germline V gene. Trimming took 5 bases from V and 4 from J, leaving 11 bases between them. The CDR3 sequence is CAISPDRLNEKLFF. The CDR3 DNA follows: TGTGCCATCAGTCCTGACAGGCTTAATGAAAAACTGTTTTTT.

The chain combines TRBV18 with TRBJ1-1, with D possibly matching TRBD1 (5 bases). The CDR3 is 14 residues long. Germline values: CDR1 KGHSH, CDR2 LQKENI. V was clipped by 4 bases and J by 0 bases, with 9 bases between them. The CDR3 DNA reads TGTGCCAGCTCACTGACAGTGTTGAACACTGAAGCTTTCTTT. This codes for CASSLTVLNTEAFF. Drawing the rest from reference TRBV18 and TRBJ1-1, the complete variable domain is NAGVMQNPRHLVRRRGQEARLRCSPMKGHSHVYWYRQLPEEGLKFMVYLQKENIIDESGMPKERFSAEFPKEGPSILRIQQVVRGDSAAYFCASSLTVLNTEAFFGQGTRLTVV.

The genes are TRBV28 and TRBJ1-1; D remains ambiguous. The CDR3 totals 14 residues. Germline V gene data show CDR1 as MDHEN and CDR2 as SYDVKM. V was trimmed by 2 bases and J by 1 base, leaving 8 bases between them. The CDR3 spells CASSLLLSNTEAFF. Written as DNA, the CDR3 is TGTGCCAGCAGTTTACTTCTTTCGAACACTGAAGCTTTCTTT.

V gene TRBV5-1 combines with J gene TRBJ1-2; D is perhaps TRBD1 (6 bases). The V end lost 3 bases, the J end lost 2 bases, and 11 bases lay between the germline ends. Germline-derived CDR1 and CDR2 are SGHRS and YFSETQ. CDR3 size: 14 residues. CDR3 in amino acids: CASSSGQGNYGYTF. The DNA of the CDR3 is TGCGCCAGCAGCTCGGGTCAGGGGAACTATGGCTACACCTTC.

The V and J genes are TRBV28 and TRBJ2-4, with D perhaps matching TRBD1 (6 bases). Germline-derived CDR1 and CDR2 are MDHEN and SYDVKM. V was shortened by 10 bases and J by 0 bases, with 13 bases between the two germline ends. The CDR3 runs 14 residues. CDR3 region: CAITGGLAKNIQYF. Written as DNA, the CDR3 is TGTGCCATTACTGGGGGCTTAGCCAAAAACATTCAGTACTTC.

This chain links TRBV18 with TRBJ1-5; 10 bases align to TRBD1. The CDR3 is made up of 15 amino acids. With 6 bases clipped from V and 7 bases from J, the junction kept 9 bases outside the gene matches. CDR1 and CDR2 from the germline V gene are KGHSH and LQKENI. Here the CDR3 DNA reads TGTGCCAGCTCGGCCGGGACAGGGGTGCGCCAGCCCCAGCATTTT. Protein: CASSAGTGVRQPQHF.

V gene TRBV28 combines with J gene TRBJ2-4, with 8 positions matching TRBD1. V trimming: 5 bases; J trimming: 1 base; junction bases outside the gene matches: 16. CDR1 is MDHEN, CDR2 SYDVKM, per germline. The CDR3 contains 19 residues. The CDR3 DNA follows: TGTGCCAGCAGTCCCCTCCGGACAGGGCCAAATGGGGCCAAAAACATTCAGTACTTC. It encodes CASSPLRTGPNGAKNIQYF.